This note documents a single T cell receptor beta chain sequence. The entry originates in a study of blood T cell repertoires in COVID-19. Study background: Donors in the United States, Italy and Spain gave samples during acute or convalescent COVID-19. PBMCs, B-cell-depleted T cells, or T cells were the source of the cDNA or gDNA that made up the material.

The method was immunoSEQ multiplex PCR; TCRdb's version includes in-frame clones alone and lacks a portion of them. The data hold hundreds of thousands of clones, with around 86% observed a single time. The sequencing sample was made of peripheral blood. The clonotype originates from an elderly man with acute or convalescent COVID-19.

CDR3 in DNA: TGTGCCAGCGGGGGAACGGGACTTAGCACAGATACGCAGTATTTT. Protein product: CASGGTGLSTDTQYF. The chain is built from TRBV2 and TRBJ2-3; a weak D match, TRBD2 (6 bases). The CDR3 is 15 amino acids. Trimming took off 8 bases at V and 0 bases at J, with 15 bases between the two ends. Germline V gene lookup returns CDR1 SNHLY and CDR2 FYNNEI.